Listed here are 8 T cell receptor beta chains from one sample, sequenced in a study of T cell responses to AZD1222 COVID-19 vaccine. The protocol was immunoSEQ multiplex PCR, while the TCRdb copy is restricted to in-frame clones and leaves out a portion. The sample includes about 180,000 clones, approximately 86% of them seen just once. Sample: peripheral blood, taken on day 0 of AZD1222 vaccination. The receptors derive from an adult in good health.

The CDR3 coding sequence is TGTGCCAGCCGACCGGGCCGCGGAAGTTCACCCCTCCACTTT. Protein product: CASRPGRGSSPLHF. V is TRBV19 and J is TRBJ1-6; D uncertain. Germline CDR1 is LNHDA and CDR2 is SQIVND (reference sequence). V shed 9 bases and J shed 9 bases, with 18 bases lying between them. CDR3 size: 14 residues.

A note on this clone: Germline and junction disagree at one end, which may indicate a read error. The rearrangement joins TRBV15 to TRBJ2-5; D is unclear. CDR3 length: 13 residues. Germline V gene sequence: CDR1 LNHNV, CDR2 YYDKDF (reference sequence). CDR3 protein: CATSRDLSEPNNF. As DNA, the CDR3 is TGTGCCACCAGCAGAGATCTCAGCGAGCCAAATAACTTC.

In its sample, this clone was seen once. The rearrangement uses TRBV5-4 and TRBJ2-4; 11 bases map to TRBD2. Germline CDR1 is SGHNT and CDR2 is YYREEE (reference sequence). The CDR3 consists of 16 residues. Trimming at V came to 4 bases and at J to 0 bases, leaving 3 bases not matched to a gene. In DNA form, the CDR3 reads TGTGCCAGCAGCCCTGGACTAGCGGGAGCCAAAAACATTCAGTACTTC. Its protein product is CASSPGLAGAKNIQYF.

The chain carries TRBV24-1 and TRBJ2-2; D remains ambiguous. V shed 6 bases and J shed 7 bases, with 8 bases lying between them. In germline, CDR1 is KGHDR, CDR2 SFDVKD. This CDR3 comprises 12 residues. Here the CDR3 DNA reads TGTGCCACCAGTCCTAATCGCGGGGAGCTGTTTTTT. This translates into CATSPNRGELFF.

This clone was seen only a few times. This CDR3 reads CASSLTNGQGGSPLHF. CDR3 coding DNA: TGTGCCAGCAGCTTAACCAATGGACAGGGAGGTTCACCCCTCCACTTT. The chain links TRBV7-8 to TRBJ1-6; 8 positions match TRBD1. Looked up from germline, CDR1 is SGHVS and CDR2 is FQNEAQ. CDR3 length equals 16 residues. Trimming cost V 2 bases and J 9 bases; bases outside gene matches: 9.

The chain is built from TRBV27 and TRBJ1-3; D is uncertain. Trimming shortened V by 7 bases and J by 0 bases, and 13 bases separated the two germline ends. This CDR3 spans 15 amino acids. Germline V CDR1 and CDR2: MNHEY, SMNVEV (reference sequence). The CDR3 loop is CASKDRAVSGNTIYF. In DNA form, the CDR3 reads TGTGCCAGCAAAGACCGTGCCGTCTCTGGAAACACCATATATTTT.

The chain has TRBV9 and TRBJ2-7; TRBD1 agrees at 11 bases. The V gene's germline CDR1 is SGDLS and CDR2 YYNGEE. Trimming at V came to 0 bases and at J to 2 bases, leaving 4 bases not matched to a gene. This CDR3 is built from 16 residues. For the CDR3, the DNA is TGTGCCAGCAGCGTAGGCCAGGGACAGGGGGCCTACGAGCAGTACTTC. It specifies CASSVGQGQGAYEQYF.

The genes are TRBV7-8 and TRBJ1-3; D remains ambiguous. V lost 1 base, J lost 7 bases, and 11 bases lay in between. The CDR3 spans 14 residues. CDR1 SGHVS and CDR2 FQNEAQ come from the germline V gene. CDR3 bases: TGTGCCAGCAGCTTAGGGGGTAACTACAACACCATATATTTT. Translation: CASSLGGNYNTIYF.